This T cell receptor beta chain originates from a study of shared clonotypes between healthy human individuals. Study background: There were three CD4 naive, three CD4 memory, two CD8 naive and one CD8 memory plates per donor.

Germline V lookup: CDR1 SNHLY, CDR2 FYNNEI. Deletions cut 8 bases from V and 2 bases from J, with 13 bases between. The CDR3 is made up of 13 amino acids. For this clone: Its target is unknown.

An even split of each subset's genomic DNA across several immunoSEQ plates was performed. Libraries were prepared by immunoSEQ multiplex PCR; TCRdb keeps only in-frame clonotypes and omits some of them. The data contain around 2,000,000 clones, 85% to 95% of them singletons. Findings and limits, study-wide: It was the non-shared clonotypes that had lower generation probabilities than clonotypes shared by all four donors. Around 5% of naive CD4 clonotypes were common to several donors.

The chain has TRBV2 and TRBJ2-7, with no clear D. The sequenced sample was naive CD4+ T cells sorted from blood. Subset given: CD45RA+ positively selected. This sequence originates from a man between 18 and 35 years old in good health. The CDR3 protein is CASRDDAPYEQYF. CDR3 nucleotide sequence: TGTGCCAGCCGAGACGATGCTCCCTACGAGCAGTACTTC. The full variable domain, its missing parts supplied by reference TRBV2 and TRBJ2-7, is EPEVTQTPSHQVTQMGQEVILRCVPISNHLYFYWYRQILGQKVEFLVSFYNNEISEKSEIFDDQFSVERPDGSNFTLKIRSTKLEDSAMYFCASRDDAPYEQYFGPGTRLTVT.